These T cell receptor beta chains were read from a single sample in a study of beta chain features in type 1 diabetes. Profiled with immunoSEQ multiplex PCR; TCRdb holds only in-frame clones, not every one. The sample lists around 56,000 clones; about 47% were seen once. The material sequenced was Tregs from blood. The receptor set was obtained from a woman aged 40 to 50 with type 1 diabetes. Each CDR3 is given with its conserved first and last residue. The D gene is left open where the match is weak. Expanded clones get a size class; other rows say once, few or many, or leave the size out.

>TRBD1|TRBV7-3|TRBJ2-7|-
CASSWTGSRNPGEQYF
TGTGCCAGCAGCTGGACAGGGAGCCGAAATCCGGGGGAGCAGTACTTC
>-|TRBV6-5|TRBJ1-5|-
CASSYTYSNQPQHF
TGTGCCAGCAGTTACACCTATAGCAATCAGCCCCAGCATTTT
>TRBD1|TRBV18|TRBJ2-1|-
CASSPPTGASYNEQFF
TGTGCCAGCTCACCGCCGACAGGGGCCTCCTACAATGAGCAGTTCTTC
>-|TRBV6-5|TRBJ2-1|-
CASSLRGLGYNEQFF
TGTGCCAGCAGCCTACGAGGGTTGGGGTACAATGAGCAGTTCTTC
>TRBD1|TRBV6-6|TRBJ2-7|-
CASRTGTGGYEQYF
TGTGCCAGCAGGACCGGGACAGGGGGGTACGAGCAGTACTTC
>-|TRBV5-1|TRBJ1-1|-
CASSWIQGPTEAFF
TGCGCCAGCAGCTGGATACAGGGCCCCACTGAAGCTTTCTTT
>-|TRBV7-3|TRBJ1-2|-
CASSLSPQGIGGYTF
TGTGCCAGCAGCTTAAGTCCCCAGGGTATCGGTGGCTACACCTTC
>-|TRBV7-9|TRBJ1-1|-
CASSFYGKNTEAFF
TGTGCCAGCAGCTTTTACGGGAAGAACACTGAAGCTTTCTTT
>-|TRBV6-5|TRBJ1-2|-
CASRTGRSGGYAF
TGTGCCAGCAGAACTGGACGTTCGGGGGGCTACGCCTTC
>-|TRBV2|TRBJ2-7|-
CASSARRTDYEQYF
TGTGCCAGCAGCGCCCGCCGGACAGACTACGAGCAGTACTTC
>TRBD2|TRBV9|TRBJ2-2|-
CASSARLASNTGELFF
TGTGCCAGCAGCGCCCGACTAGCGTCAAACACCGGGGAGCTGTTTTTT
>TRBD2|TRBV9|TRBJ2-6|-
CASSTGLADFDSGANVLTF
TGTGCCAGCAGCACAGGACTAGCGGACTTCGACTCTGGGGCCAACGTCCTGACTTTC
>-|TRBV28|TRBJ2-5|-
CASSPDSLQETQYF
TGTGCCAGCAGTCCCGACAGCTTACAAGAGACCCAGTACTTC
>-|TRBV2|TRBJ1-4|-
CASHSAAGEEKLFF
TGTGCCAGCCATTCCGCGGCGGGAGAAGAAAAACTGTTTTTT
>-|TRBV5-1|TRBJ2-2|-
CASSGTGTIAGELFF
TGCGCCAGCAGCGGAACAGGGACCATCGCCGGGGAGCTGTTTTTT
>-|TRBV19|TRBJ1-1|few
CASSITAKRGTEAFF
TGTGCCAGTAGTATCACGGCAAAAAGAGGGACTGAAGCTTTCTTT
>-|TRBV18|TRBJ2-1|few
CASSLLRESYNEQFF
TGTGCCAGCTCACTCCTCAGGGAATCCTACAATGAGCAGTTCTTC
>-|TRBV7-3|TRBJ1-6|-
CASSSSVNSPLHF
TGTGCCAGCAGCTCCTCGGTTAATTCACCCCTCCACTTT
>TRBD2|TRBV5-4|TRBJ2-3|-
CASSGGTSGGTDTQYF
TGTGCCAGCAGCGGGGGAACTAGCGGGGGCACAGATACGCAGTATTTT
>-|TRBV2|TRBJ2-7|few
CASERVPSTYEQYF
TGTGCCAGCGAAAGAGTGCCATCAACCTACGAGCAGTACTTC